The rows below give T cell receptor beta chains drawn from one sample of a study of T-cell memory formation after mild COVID-19. In TCRdb, the 5' RACE reads were re-called with MiXCR into one record per CDR3 protein. The sample contains about 500,000 distinct CDR3 sequences, 20% of which appear only once. Material for sequencing was PBMCs or a T cell subset sorted from them (not recorded which). The origin of the receptors is an adult woman who had mild COVID-19 (a few samples of this study predate the infection). Cell type and time point are not known. Each CDR3 is given with its conserved first and last residue. The D gene is left open where the match is weak. The size entry is marked missing in some rows and otherwise reads once, few, many or a size class.

.	.	TRBJ2-5	TRBV20-1	TGCAGTGCTAGAGCCTTAGGGGCTGGTCAAGAGACCCAGTACTTC	CSARALGAGQETQYF
.	.	TRBJ1-1	TRBV12-3/TRBV12-4	TGTGCCAGCAGTTTAGAGGGGTTAAGGGACACTGAAGCTTTCTTT	CASSLEGLRDTEAFF
.	TRBD1	TRBJ1-2	TRBV6-5	TGTGCCAGCCGGGACAGCTACATAGCAGGCTACACCTTC	CASRDSYIAGYTF
.	.	TRBJ1-4	TRBV4-2	TGTGCCAGCAGCCAAGACCATCTTGGGACTAATGAAAAACTGTTTTTT	CASSQDHLGTNEKLFF
few	.	TRBJ1-1	TRBV11-3	TGTGCCAGCAGACTCTACGAAGCTTTCTTT	CASRLYEAFF
.	.	TRBJ2-7	TRBV20-1	TGCAGTGCTAGAGATTTACAGGGCTCCTACGAGCAGTACTTC	CSARDLQGSYEQYF
few	.	TRBJ1-6	TRBV7-2	TGTGCCAGCAGCTTAGGACCCAGGAGTTCACCCCTCCACTTT	CASSLGPRSSPLHF
.	TRBD1	TRBJ1-1	TRBV5-1	TGCGCCAGCAGCCTCCAAGGGACAGGGAATACTGAAGCTTTCTTT	CASSLQGTGNTEAFF
few	.	TRBJ2-5	TRBV6-5	TGTGCCAGCAGCGCGCGGTTCCAAGAGACCCAGTACTTC	CASSARFQETQYF
.	.	TRBJ2-1	TRBV3-1	TGTGCCAGCAGCCAAGCTGGGAGCCCCACCCGGCAGTTCTTC	CASSQAGSPTRQFF
.	TRBD1	TRBJ2-5	TRBV5-1	TGCGCCAGCAGCTTTTCACCCGGGACAGGGGGCGAGACCCAGTACTTC	CASSFSPGTGGETQYF
.	.	TRBJ1-2	TRBV20-1	TGCAGTGCTAGAGAACCGAAGAACTCCTATGGCTACACCTTC	CSAREPKNSYGYTF
few	.	TRBJ2-5	TRBV28	TGTGCCAGCAGTTCCGACTGGCAAGAGACCCAGTACTTC	CASSSDWQETQYF
few	TRBD2	TRBJ2-1	TRBV3-1	TGTGCCAGCAGCCAAGTCCATTTCGGGAGGTTTGGTGAGCAGTTCTTC	CASSQVHFGRFGEQFF
.	.	TRBJ2-7	TRBV30	TGTGCCTGGGGAGACATCTACGAGCAGTACTTC	CAWGDIYEQYF
.	TRBD1	TRBJ2-4	TRBV5-5	TGTGCCAGCAGCTTCGGACAGGGGATAGCCAAAAACATTCAGTACTTC	CASSFGQGIAKNIQYF
.	TRBD1	TRBJ2-7	TRBV30	TGTGCCTGGAGCCGGACAGGGGCCTACGAGCAGTACTTC	CAWSRTGAYEQYF
.	TRBD2	TRBJ2-1	TRBV9	TGTGCCAGCAGCGTAGTACCTAGCGGGACCTACAATGAGCAGTTCTTC	CASSVVPSGTYNEQFF
few	TRBD2	TRBJ2-1	TRBV23-1	TGCGCCAGCAGTCATGCGTTTGCTTGCGGGGGGGACAATGAGCAGTTCTTC	CASSHAFACGGDNEQFF
.	TRBD2	TRBJ2-3	TRBV5-1	TGCGCCAGCAGCGTACCGGGACTAGCGGGATCCACAGATACGCAGTATTTT	CASSVPGLAGSTDTQYF
.	TRBD2	TRBJ2-1	TRBV12-3/TRBV12-4	TGTGCCAGCAGTTTGAGAGCGGGGGGGGAGCAGTTCTTC	CASSLRAGGEQFF
few	TRBD2	TRBJ2-3	TRBV27	TGTGCCAGCAGGTTTAGCGGGAGGGTACTCTCTTCAGATACGCAGTATTTT	CASRFSGRVLSSDTQYF
.	.	TRBJ1-2	TRBV12-3/TRBV12-4	TGTGCCAGCAGTTTTGGCAGGGTCGTCTATGGCTACACCTTC	CASSFGRVVYGYTF
few	TRBD1	TRBJ1-2	TRBV20-1	TGCAGTGCTAGAGAAGGGACAGGTCCTAACTATGGCTACACCTTC	CSAREGTGPNYGYTF
.	.	TRBJ2-7	TRBV7-7	TGTGCTAGCAGCTTAGGTTCCGGGCTCTCCTACGAGCAGTACTTC	CASSLGSGLSYEQYF
many	.	TRBJ2-7	TRBV7-2	TGTGCCAGCAGCTTAGTGGGGGGAACCTACGAGCAGTACTTC	CASSLVGGTYEQYF
few	.	TRBJ2-3	TRBV21-1	TGTGCCACCCGAGGGAGGGATACGCAGTATTTT	CATRGRDTQYF
few	.	TRBJ2-7	TRBV7-2	TGTGCCAGCAGCCGAGGAGGCAGGGTACACGAGCAGTACTTC	CASSRGGRVHEQYF
.	TRBD2	TRBJ2-7	TRBV28	TGTGCCAGCAGCCCACTAGCGGATTCCTACGAGCAGTACTTC	CASSPLADSYEQYF
.	.	TRBJ2-3	TRBV24-1	TGTGCCACCAGTGATTTGAGTGGGAGCACAGATACGCAGTATTTT	CATSDLSGSTDTQYF
.	TRBD1	TRBJ1-1	TRBV4-1	TGCGCCAGCAGCCAAGATGACAGGGGGGACACTGAAGCTTTCTTT	CASSQDDRGDTEAFF
few	.	TRBJ1-5	TRBV27	TGTGCCAGCAGTGCACGCGCTTATGACGGGACACTGCCACATAGCAATCAGCCCCAGCATTTT	CASSARAYDGTLPHSNQPQHF
.	TRBD1	TRBJ1-1	TRBV29-1	TGCAGCGTCCGCCAGGGGTACAGGGGGAACACTGAAGCTTTCTTT	CSVRQGYRGNTEAFF
many	.	TRBJ1-2	TRBV12-3/TRBV12-4	TGTGCCAGCAGCTCCCGGGGTAACTATGGCTACACCTTC	CASSSRGNYGYTF
.	TRBD2	TRBJ2-7	TRBV29-1	TGCAGCGTTCGACTAGCGGATGACTACGAGCAGTACTTC	CSVRLADDYEQYF
few	.	TRBJ2-5	TRBV25-1	TGTGCCAGCAGTGATCCCGACGGGTGGGAGACCCAGTACTTC	CASSDPDGWETQYF
.	.	TRBJ1-1	TRBV9	TGTGCCAGCAGCTCCGGGAGTTCAAACACTGAAGCTTTCTTT	CASSSGSSNTEAFF
few	.	TRBJ2-7	TRBV15	TGTGCCACCAGCATAGGAGGGACCGGTTCGTACGAGCAGTACTTC	CATSIGGTGSYEQYF
.	TRBD1	TRBJ2-7	TRBV6-6	TGTGCCACCCGACAGGGAGTGAGCGAGCAGTACTTC	CATRQGVSEQYF
few	.	TRBJ1-4	TRBV5-1	TGCGCCAGCAGCTGGGTTGCGGCATCCACTAATGAAAAACTGTTTTTT	CASSWVAASTNEKLFF
.	.	TRBJ2-1	TRBV4-1	TGCGCCAGCAGCCAAGTTCTCACTAGCTACAATGAGCAGTTCTTC	CASSQVLTSYNEQFF
.	TRBD2	TRBJ2-7	TRBV6-6	TGTGCCAGCAGACCCGGGCTAGCGGGAGTGGGTGAGCAGTACTTC	CASRPGLAGVGEQYF
.	.	TRBJ1-1	TRBV12-3/TRBV12-4	TGTGCCAGCAGTTTTGAAGGCCGCACTGAAGCTTTCTTT	CASSFEGRTEAFF
.	.	TRBJ2-1	TRBV4-1	TGCGCCAGCAGAGGGGAGGTGGGTGTCAATGAGCAGTTCTTC	CASRGEVGVNEQFF
.	TRBD1	TRBJ1-1	TRBV7-6	TGTGCCAGCAGCTGGCACCGGGACAGGGCGAACACTGAAGCTTTCTTT	CASSWHRDRANTEAFF
.	.	TRBJ2-1	TRBV3-1	TGTGCCAGCAGCCAAGGGGAAAACCCTGAGCAGTTCTTC	CASSQGENPEQFF
few	TRBD2	TRBJ2-2	TRBV7-9	TGTGCCAGCAGCGGACGACTAGCGGGTGGCAACACCGGGGAGCTGTTTTTT	CASSGRLAGGNTGELFF
few	TRBD2	TRBJ2-1	TRBV19	TGTGCCAGTAGTAGACTAGCGGGAAGACCCTACAATGAGCAGTTCTTC	CASSRLAGRPYNEQFF
.	.	TRBJ2-1	TRBV10-3	TGTGCCATCAGTGAGTTGGAAGGTTCCTACAATGAGCAGTTCTTC	CAISELEGSYNEQFF
.	.	TRBJ2-3	TRBV18	TGTGCCAGCTCACGGATGTCATCAGATACGCACTATTTT	CASSRMSSDTHYF
few	TRBD1	TRBJ1-5	TRBV9	TGTGCCAGCAGCGTGGGAGACAGGGAAGGGCAGCCCCAGCATTTT	CASSVGDREGQPQHF